A single sample is the source of the 20 T cell receptor beta chains below, sequenced in a study of T cell repertoires in cytomegalovirus infection. In TCRdb, the reads were re-called with MiXCR into one record per CDR3 protein. Among hundreds of thousands of distinct CDR3 sequences listed, around a tenth were seen once. The sample was PBMCs. These receptors all stem from a human donor in good health (CMV status not recorded). Some clones in this sample may be carry-over from other donors' samples.

This clonotype has a handful of counts. The chain is built from TRBV6-5 and TRBJ2-7, with D tentatively TRBD1 (5 bases). The CDR3 spans 14 residues. V shed 4 bases and J shed 6 bases, with 16 bases lying between them. Germline V lookup: CDR1 MNHEY, CDR2 SVGAGI. The CDR3 sequence is CASSCSAQGCEQYF. As DNA, the CDR3 is TGTGCCAGCAGTTGTTCAGCTCAGGGTTGCGAGCAGTACTTC.

The V and J genes are TRBV7-4 and TRBJ1-2, with 9 bases that match TRBD1. The CDR3 spans 15 residues. Germline-derived CDR1 and CDR2 are SGHVT and SQSDAQ. J lost 3 bases, V lost 1 base, and 3 bases had no gene match. This chain's CDR3 is CASSLVGQGHYGYTF. DNA of the CDR3: TGTGCCAGCAGCTTAGTGGGACAGGGTCACTATGGCTACACCTTC.

V and J are TRBV29-1 and TRBJ1-2; the D gene is possibly TRBD1 (6 bases). The CDR3 is 12 residues long. The germline CDR1 and CDR2 sequences are SQVTM and ANQGSEA. Trimming removed 6 bases from V and 4 bases from J, with 12 bases in between. The CDR3 DNA reads as TGCAGCGTCGGACAGCGATCCTATGGCTACACCTTC. This encodes CSVGQRSYGYTF. Based on the CDR3 plus reference TRBV29-1 and TRBJ1-2, the full variable domain is SAVISQKPSRDICQRGTSLTIQCQVDSQVTMMFWYRQQPGQSLTLIATANQGSEATYESGFVIDKFPISRPNLTFSTLTVSNMSPEDSSIYLCSVGQRSYGYTFGSGTRLTVV.

This clonotype was detected only a few times. The rearrangement joins TRBV6-2 or TRBV6-3 to TRBJ2-1; 13 positions agree with TRBD2. CDR1 is MNHEY, CDR2 SVGEGT, per germline. The CDR3 extends over 17 amino acids. Trimming took 0 bases from V and 7 from J; bases not matched to a gene: 6. The CDR3 DNA reads as TGTGCCAGCAGTTACTCGAAACTAGCGGGAGGGGGTAATGAGCAGTTCTTC. Protein product: CASSYSKLAGGGNEQFF.

This clonotype was seen at least ten times. The rearrangement uses TRBV7-8 and TRBJ2-1; 14 bases agree with TRBD2. The CDR3 contains 16 residues. Germline lookup yields CDR1 SGHVS and CDR2 FQNEAQ. The junction had 4 bases not matched to a gene; V was cut back by 6 bases and J by 3 bases. CDR3 residues: CASRRTSGRRYNEQFF. In nucleotides, the CDR3 is TGTGCCAGCAGGAGGACTAGCGGGAGGCGCTACAATGAGCAGTTCTTC.

The rearrangement links TRBV7-9 to TRBJ2-1; no firm D call. From germline, CDR1 is SEHNR and CDR2 FQNEAQ (reference sequence). V lost 5 bases and J lost 9, with 11 bases in between. CDR3 length: 12 amino acids. CDR3 in DNA: TGTGCCAGCAGCCCCAAAGTTTTTGAGCAGTTCTTC. As protein: CASSPKVFEQFF.

This clonotype was detected many times. V usage is TRBV20-1 and J usage is TRBJ1-2; D remains ambiguous. Germline CDR1 DFQATT, CDR2 SNEGSKA (reference sequence). V lost 1 base and J lost 4, with 13 bases in between. This CDR3 contains 14 residues. The CDR3 protein is CSARGVMVGYGYTF. CDR3 DNA sequence: TGCAGTGCTAGAGGGGTCATGGTGGGCTATGGCTACACCTTC.

This clonotype was seen more than once but under ten times. The chain has TRBV27 and TRBJ1-2; 7 bases fit TRBD1. V lost 6 bases to trimming and J lost 4 bases; unmatched junction nucleotides: 5. Germline V gene data show CDR1 as MNHEY and CDR2 as SMNVEV (reference sequence). The CDR3 runs to 13 residues. Written as DNA, the CDR3 is TGTGCCAGCAGGATGACAGGGCCCTATGGCTACACCTTC. Translated: CASRMTGPYGYTF.

This clonotype was recorded many times. The chain employs TRBV7-2 and TRBJ2-3; D tentatively reads TRBD1 or TRBD2 (5 bases each). The CDR3 contains 16 residues. CDR1 is SGHTA and CDR2 is FQGNSA in the germline V gene. Trimming shortened V by 4 bases and J by 1 base, and 15 bases separated the two germline ends. CDR3: CASSYSGRGRTDTQYF. CDR3 bases: TGTGCCAGCAGCTACTCAGGTCGGGGCCGCACAGATACGCAGTATTTT.

This clonotype was observed a handful of times. The CDR3 reads CASSQVMGVELFF. CDR3 coding DNA: TGTGCCAGCAGCCAAGTAATGGGGGTGGAGCTGTTTTTT. The chain recombines TRBV11-3 with TRBJ2-2; D possibly matches TRBD1 or TRBD2 (5 bases each). Trimming shortened V by 5 bases and J by 10 bases, and 14 bases separated the two germline ends. The germline V gene encodes CDR1 SGHNT and CDR2 YENEEA. The CDR3 is made up of 13 amino acids.

The V gene is TRBV20-1, the J gene TRBJ1-5; perhaps TRBD1 as D (6 bases). Deletions cut 5 bases from V and 2 bases from J, with 16 bases between. The germline CDR1 and CDR2 sequences are DFQATT and SNEGSKA (reference sequence). CDR3 size: 15 residues. The CDR3 here is CSAAGQALGNQPQHF. CDR3 coding DNA: TGCAGTGCTGCGGGACAAGCCCTTGGCAATCAGCCCCAGCATTTT.

Only a few counts were recorded for this clonotype. V is TRBV27 and J is TRBJ1-2, with TRBD1 as a possible D gene (5 bases). CDR3 length equals 16 residues. CDR1 and CDR2 (germline): MNHEY, SMNVEV (reference sequence). V shed 5 bases and J shed 2 bases, with 18 bases lying between them. CDR3 residues: CASSVTGLHENYGYTF. As DNA, the CDR3 is TGTGCCAGCAGTGTCACGGGACTGCATGAGAACTATGGCTACACCTTC.

V usage is TRBV7-2 and J usage is TRBJ1-2, with 8 bases that match TRBD1. Germline assignment: CDR1 SGHTA and CDR2 FQGNSA. The ends lost 6 bases at V and 13 bases at J; junction bases unmatched: 13. The CDR3 extends over 13 amino acids. CDR3 bases: TGTGCCAGCAGTTACCAAGACTACAGGGGGTTCACCTTC. This encodes CASSYQDYRGFTF.

This clonotype was found many times. The chain's CDR3 is CASSLVEGSTDTQYF. CDR3 coding DNA: TGTGCCAGCAGCTTAGTAGAAGGAAGCACAGATACGCAGTATTTT. This rearrangement joins TRBV7-2 to TRBJ2-3, with D uncertain. V was cut by 1 base and J by 0 bases, with 8 bases left in between. Germline loops: CDR1 SGHTA, CDR2 FQGNSA. This CDR3 has 15 residues.

This clonotype appeared once. The junction departs from germline at one end; a sequencing error may be responsible. The rearrangement joins TRBV20-1 to TRBJ2-3; possible D gene TRBD1, 6 bases. Germline CDR1 DFQATT, CDR2 SNEGSKA (reference sequence). The CDR3 has 12 amino acids. CDR3 sequence (DNA): TGCAGTGCAAACAGGGCCACAGATACGCAGTCTTTT. Protein: CSANRATDTQSF.

This clonotype was detected only a few times. The CDR3 nucleotides read TGCGCCAGCAGCCAAGATTACGGAGTTCAGCAGTTCTTC. Protein product: CASSQDYGVQQFF. The chain links TRBV4-3 to TRBJ2-1; D is uncertain. The germline gives CDR1 LGHNA, CDR2 YSLEER. This CDR3 has 13 residues. V shed 0 bases and J shed 11 bases, with 11 bases lying between them.

The V call is TRBV20-1, the J call TRBJ2-3, with TRBD2 identical over 8 bases. The CDR3 has 13 amino acids. The V gene end was trimmed by 3 bases and the J gene end by 2 bases; junction bases not matched to a gene: 1. Per germline, CDR1 DFQATT and CDR2 SNEGSKA (reference sequence). CDR3 loop: CSASGGDTDTQYF. In nucleotides, the CDR3 is TGCAGTGCTAGCGGGGGGGACACAGATACGCAGTATTTT.

This clonotype has only a few counts. The chain employs TRBV18 and TRBJ1-2; the D is unclear. The V gene lost 0 bases and the J gene lost 8 bases, with 16 bases spanning the gap. The CDR3 loop spans 15 amino acids. Per the germline V gene, CDR1 is KGHSH and CDR2 is LQKENI. CDR3 in amino acids: CASSPPNAPKRGYTF. The CDR3 DNA reads as TGTGCCAGCTCACCACCGAATGCCCCCAAACGGGGCTACACCTTC. The full variable domain, rest sourced from reference TRBV18 and TRBJ1-2, is NAGVMQNPRHLVRRRGQEARLRCSPMKGHSHVYWYRQLPEEGLKFMVYLQKENIIDESGMPKERFSAEFPKEGPSILRIQQVVRGDSAAYFCASSPPNAPKRGYTFGSGTRLTVV.

This clonotype was detected a few times. The chain has TRBV20-1 and TRBJ2-3, with D perhaps TRBD1 or TRBD2 (6 bases each). The CDR3 is 13 amino acids. Germline loops: CDR1 DFQATT, CDR2 SNEGSKA (reference sequence). The germline V and J ends were trimmed by 3 bases and 5 bases, with 12 bases remaining between them. Here the CDR3 DNA reads TGCAGTGCTAGGGGGGGCTGGGAAGATACGCAGTATTTT. This gives the protein CSARGGWEDTQYF.

This clonotype was detected many times. This chain uses TRBV28 with TRBJ2-3; 9 nucleotides align to TRBD2. With V trimmed by 6 bases and J by 6 bases, 7 bases remained unmatched. CDR1 is MDHEN and CDR2 is SYDVKM in the germline V gene. CDR3 length equals 14 residues. Written as DNA, the CDR3 is TGTGCCAGCAGGATCCTAGCGGGATATGATACGCAGTATTTT. As protein: CASRILAGYDTQYF.